Below are 25 T cell receptor beta chains sequenced from a single sample in a study of blood T cell repertoires in COVID-19. Libraries were prepared by immunoSEQ multiplex PCR; TCRdb keeps only in-frame clonotypes and omits some of them. The sample consists of roughly 200,000 clones, around 89% of them appearing once. The sample taken for sequencing was PBMCs or T cells enriched from blood (not recorded which). The source is a young woman who had recovered from COVID-19.

CDR3 sequence reads: CASSQGVDREIFYGYTF. Here the CDR3 DNA reads TGCGCCAGCAGCCAAGGGGTCGACAGGGAAATTTTCTATGGCTACACCTTC. The V call is TRBV4-3, the J call TRBJ1-2, with TRBD1 matching 7 bases. This CDR3 has 17 residues. Germline CDR1 LGHNA, CDR2 YSLEER. V shed 1 base, J shed 4 bases, and the junction held 12 bases outside the gene matches.

V usage is TRBV6-6 and J usage is TRBJ2-7, with TRBD1 matching over 11 bases. The length of the CDR3 is 15 residues. Trimming removed 8 bases from V and 6 bases from J; junction bases left unmatched: 12. The germline gives CDR1 MNHNY, CDR2 SVGAGI (reference sequence). The CDR3 sequence is CASAIPRDRGGEQYF. The CDR3 DNA reads TGTGCCAGCGCTATTCCGCGGGACAGGGGGGGCGAGCAGTACTTC.

A few counts support this clone. J is TRBJ1-4 and V is TRBV7-9; 8 positions match TRBD1. CDR1 is SEHNR and CDR2 is FQNEAQ in the germline V gene (reference sequence). This CDR3 spans 14 amino acids. V shed 6 bases and J 3 bases; nucleotides not matched to a gene: 3. In DNA, the CDR3 is TGTGCCAGCAGACCGGGACAGGCTAATGAAAAACTGTTTTTT. Translating gives CASRPGQANEKLFF.

This chain uses TRBV5-1 with TRBJ2-2, with D perhaps matching TRBD2 (6 bases). Germline lookup yields CDR1 SGHRS and CDR2 YFSETQ. The CDR3 totals 16 residues. The ends were cut back, 3 bases at V and 4 bases at J, with 16 bases in the middle. The CDR3 bases are TGCGCCAGCAGCTCTTCAGGGCTGCGGGGCACCGGGGAGCTGTTTTTT. Its protein product is CASSSSGLRGTGELFF.

V is TRBV5-1 and J is TRBJ1-3; 7 bases are a match to TRBD1. Unmatched junction bases numbered 7, after V lost 0 bases and J lost 4 bases. The germline V gene has CDR1 SGHRS and CDR2 YFSETQ. The CDR3 is made up of 16 amino acids. The CDR3 loop reads CASSLAGGMGGNTIYF. CDR3 nucleotides: TGCGCCAGCAGCTTGGCAGGGGGAATGGGAGGAAACACCATATATTTT.

The V call is TRBV4-1, the J call TRBJ1-1; D perhaps matches TRBD1 (5 bases). The CDR3 is made up of 14 amino acids. Germline lookup yields CDR1 MGHRA and CDR2 YSYEKL. V was shortened by 0 bases and J by 7 bases, with 12 bases between the two germline ends. In DNA, the CDR3 is TGCGCCAGCAGCCAAGAATTAGCGGACAATGAAGCTTTCTTT. It translates to CASSQELADNEAFF.

The V gene is TRBV13, the J gene TRBJ2-7; 11 positions match TRBD2. The length of the CDR3 is 14 residues. Germline V gene sequence: CDR1 PRHDT, CDR2 FYEKMQ (reference sequence). V lost 3 bases to trimming and J lost 2 bases; unmatched junction nucleotides: 0. For the CDR3, the DNA is TGTGCCAGCAGCTTGGGACTAGCGGCCTACGAGCAGTACTTC. The encoded protein is CASSLGLAAYEQYF.

For the CDR3, the DNA is TGTGCCAGCAGCCGGACAGGGAGAAATTCACCCCTCCACTTT. Its translation is CASSRTGRNSPLHF. The chain links TRBV14 to TRBJ1-6; 8 nucleotides match TRBD1. The germline gives CDR1 SGHDN, CDR2 FVKESK. V dropped 4 bases and J dropped 7; count of bases not matched to a gene: 3. The length of the CDR3 is 14 residues.

In nucleotides, the CDR3 is TGCGCCAGCAGCCAGAATGAACTAGCGGGGGGTGGGTCCTACGAGCAGTACTTC. Translation gives CASSQNELAGGGSYEQYF. This rearrangement joins TRBV4-3 to TRBJ2-7, with TRBD2 identical over 12 bases. There are 18 residues in the CDR3. In germline, CDR1 is LGHNA, CDR2 YSLEER. J was trimmed by 1 base and V by 3 bases; bases with no gene match: 10.

The V gene is TRBV13, the J gene TRBJ2-3, with 10 bases aligning to TRBD2. CDR3 size: 15 residues. V shed 8 bases, J shed 2 bases, and the junction held 7 bases outside the gene matches. CDR1 and CDR2 from the germline V gene are PRHDT and FYEKMQ (reference sequence). The CDR3 is CASGERGGTTDTQYF. CDR3 nucleotides: TGTGCCAGCGGCGAGCGGGGGGGCACCACAGATACGCAGTATTTT.

The chain is built from TRBV9 and TRBJ1-1; 8 bases are a match to TRBD1. J was trimmed by 0 bases and V by 4 bases; bases with no gene match: 5. The CDR3 is made up of 15 amino acids. Germline CDR1 and CDR2: SGDLS and YYNGEE. CDR3 coding DNA: TGTGCCAGCAGCCCTCGGACAGGGATGAACACTGAAGCTTTCTTT. Translated: CASSPRTGMNTEAFF.

The CDR3 loop is CASSSTGFLYGYTF. The CDR3 nucleotides read TGTGCCAGCAGCTCTACAGGTTTTTTATATGGCTACACCTTC. V is TRBV7-9 and J is TRBJ1-2, with a weak D call TRBD1 (5 bases). The germline V gene encodes CDR1 SEHNR and CDR2 FQNEAQ (reference sequence). The CDR3 totals 14 residues. V was clipped by 4 bases and J by 5 bases, with 14 bases between them.

A single count supports this clone. The same CDR3 also results from other DNA sequences found in this sample. This rearrangement joins TRBV5-6 to TRBJ2-3; TRBD2 is a possible D gene (6 bases). Trimming cost V 0 bases and J 1 base, with 9 bases left between them. Germline loops: CDR1 SGHDT, CDR2 YYEEEE. CDR3 length equals 15 residues. The CDR3 sequence: CASSLVTGGTDTQYF. The CDR3 nucleotides are TGTGCCAGCAGCTTGGTTACGGGGGGCACAGATACGCAGTATTTT.

This clone was detected a few times. The rearrangement joins TRBV6-4 to TRBJ2-3, with 10 bases that match TRBD1. From germline, CDR1 is MRHNA and CDR2 SNTAGT. The CDR3 loop spans 15 amino acids. V trimming: 2 bases; J trimming: 4 bases; junction bases outside the gene matches: 3. The CDR3 reads CASSDGTGDPDTQYF. CDR3 nucleotide sequence: TGTGCCAGCAGTGACGGGACAGGGGACCCAGATACGCAGTATTTT.

This chain links TRBV6-2 or TRBV6-3 with TRBJ2-1; 7 bases agree with TRBD1. V shed 7 bases and J 2 bases; nucleotides not matched to a gene: 11. Germline V gene data show CDR1 as MNHEY and CDR2 as SVGEGT. The CDR3 is 16 residues long. CDR3 sequence: CASNPLWDRAYNEQFF. In DNA, the CDR3 is TGTGCCAGCAACCCCCTTTGGGACAGAGCCTACAATGAGCAGTTCTTC.

J is TRBJ1-5 and V is TRBV15; D possibly corresponds to TRBD1 (5 bases). CDR1 LNHNV and CDR2 YYDKDF come from the germline V gene (reference sequence). Deletions cut 0 bases from V and 8 bases from J, with 14 bases between. CDR3 length: 15 amino acids. This chain's CDR3 is CATSRDRRQSEPQHF. The CDR3 coding sequence is TGTGCCACCAGCAGAGATCGGAGACAGTCGGAGCCCCAGCATTTT.

The chain recombines TRBV3-1 (or the pseudogene TRBV3-2) with TRBJ1-1; TRBD1 agrees at 8 bases. The germline V gene encodes CDR1 LGHDT and CDR2 YNNKEL (reference sequence). This CDR3 has 15 amino acids. J was trimmed by 4 bases and V by 8 bases; bases with no gene match: 12. In DNA form, the CDR3 reads TGTGCCAGCCAAGCTTACAGGGGGACGGGCACTGAAGCTTTCTTT. Translation: CASQAYRGTGTEAFF.

CDR3 DNA: TGTGCCAGCAGCGTAGACAGGGATACGAACTATGGCTACACCTTC. Protein product: CASSVDRDTNYGYTF. The chain couples TRBV9 to TRBJ1-2; D might be TRBD1 (6 bases). This CDR3 region has 15 residues. The V gene lost 0 bases and the J gene lost 2 bases, with 11 bases spanning the gap. Germline-derived CDR1 and CDR2 are SGDLS and YYNGEE.

CDR3 DNA sequence: TGTGCCAGTAGCCCCCTACAGGGGTCCATAGACGAGCAGTACTTC. Translating it yields CASSPLQGSIDEQYF. The chain joins TRBV19 to TRBJ2-7; 7 positions match TRBD1. V trimming: 6 bases; J trimming: 5 bases; junction bases outside the gene matches: 13. The length of the CDR3 is 15 residues. CDR1 and CDR2 from the germline V gene are LNHDA and SQIVND (reference sequence).

J is TRBJ1-6 and V is TRBV7-7, with a tentative D call TRBD1 (5 bases). Germline V gene data show CDR1 as SSHAT and CDR2 as FNYEAQ (reference sequence). V dropped 2 bases and J dropped 8 bases, with 10 bases sitting between them. This CDR3 comprises 14 residues. The DNA for the CDR3 is TGTGCCAGCAGCTTAATACAGGCGTATTCACCCCTCCACTTT. Protein product: CASSLIQAYSPLHF.

This clone was observed a few times. The V call is TRBV2, the J call TRBJ2-1, with D possibly TRBD1 on 6 matching bases. The CDR3 has 13 amino acids. Trimming pared 5 bases from V and 5 bases from J, leaving 10 bases between. The germline V gene has CDR1 SNHLY and CDR2 FYNNEI. The CDR3 region is CASSLDRNNEQFF. The CDR3 coding sequence is TGTGCCAGCAGTTTGGACAGAAACAATGAGCAGTTCTTC. The whole variable domain, filled in from reference TRBV2 and TRBJ2-1, reads EPEVTQTPSHQVTQMGQEVILRCVPISNHLYFYWYRQILGQKVEFLVSFYNNEISEKSEIFDDQFSVERPDGSNFTLKIRSTKLEDSAMYFCASSLDRNNEQFFGPGTRLTVL.

This chain connects TRBV7-3 to TRBJ2-3; the match to TRBD2 covers 14 bases. The CDR3 totals 18 residues. Germline loops: CDR1 SGHTA, CDR2 FQGTGA. J lost 1 base, V lost 5 bases, and 8 bases had no gene match. CDR3 in amino acids: CASSPTSGGALGTDTQYF. Here the CDR3 DNA reads TGTGCCAGCAGCCCGACTAGCGGGGGGGCCCTCGGCACAGATACGCAGTATTTT.

This chain uses TRBV13 with TRBJ1-5; 8 positions agree with TRBD1. The CDR3 covers 14 residues. CDR1 and CDR2 from the germline V gene are PRHDT and FYEKMQ (reference sequence). V shed 6 bases, J shed 6 bases, and the junction held 7 bases outside the gene matches. The CDR3 nucleotides are TGTGCCAGCAGTCAAGGACAGGGAAGTCAGCCCCAGCATTTT. It encodes CASSQGQGSQPQHF.

CDR3 sequence: CASSVVQSVDEQYF. DNA of the CDR3: TGTGCCAGCAGCGTCGTTCAGAGCGTAGACGAGCAGTACTTC. The chain has TRBV5-6 and TRBJ2-7; no clear D. Between the trimmed V and J ends, which lost 4 bases and 5 bases, there was a span of 16 bases. Per the germline V gene, CDR1 is SGHDT and CDR2 is YYEEEE. This CDR3 is 14 amino acids long. The full variable domain, completed using reference TRBV5-6 and TRBJ2-7, is DAGVTQSPTHLIKTRGQQVTLRCSPKSGHDTVSWYQQALGQGPQFIFQYYEEEERQRGNFPDRFSGHQFPNYSSELNVNALLLGDSALYLCASSVVQSVDEQYFGPGTRLTVT.

This rearrangement joins TRBV13 to TRBJ2-3; D gene ambiguous. Per the germline V gene, CDR1 is PRHDT and CDR2 is FYEKMQ (reference sequence). V lost 5 bases, J lost 3 bases, and 9 bases lay in between. The CDR3 has 13 residues. The CDR3 DNA follows: TGTGCCAGCAGCCTTATCGGTACAGATACGCAGTATTTT. Encoded protein: CASSLIGTDTQYF.